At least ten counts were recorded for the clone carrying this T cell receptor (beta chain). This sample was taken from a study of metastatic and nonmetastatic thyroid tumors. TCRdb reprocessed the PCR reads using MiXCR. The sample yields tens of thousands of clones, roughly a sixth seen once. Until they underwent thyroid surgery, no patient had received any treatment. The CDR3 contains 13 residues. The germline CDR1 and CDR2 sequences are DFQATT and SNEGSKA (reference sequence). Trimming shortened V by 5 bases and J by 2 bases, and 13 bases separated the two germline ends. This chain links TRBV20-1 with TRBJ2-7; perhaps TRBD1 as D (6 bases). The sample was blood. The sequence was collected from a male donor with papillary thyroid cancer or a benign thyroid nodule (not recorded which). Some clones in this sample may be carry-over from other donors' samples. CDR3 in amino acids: CSAHRDGPYEQYF. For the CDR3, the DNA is TGCAGTGCTCACAGGGACGGGCCCTACGAGCAGTACTTC.